This entry lists 25 T cell receptor beta chains sequenced from one sample in a study of T cell responses to AZD1222 COVID-19 vaccine (dated by TCRdb to the early 2020s). In the paper's terms, the time point label means: baseline before first vaccination. Library construction relied on the immunoSEQ multiplex PCR assay. TCRdb holds this immuneACCESS table with in-frame rearrangements only. Some clones are missing; in checked studies, unresolved V genes explain under half, and the rest has no known cause. For this sample the table gives 110,000 to 150,000 clones, of which more than 85% were detected only once. 4.5% to 5.5% of the sample comes from the top ten. The material was peripheral blood, obtained on day 0 of AZD1222 vaccination. The receptors were sampled from an adult in good health.

This chain joins TRBV19 and TRBJ1-1; no clear D. This CDR3 is 13 amino acids long. Per germline, CDR1 LNHDA and CDR2 SQIVND (reference sequence). V shed 7 bases and J shed 7 bases, with 16 bases lying between them. This chain's CDR3 is CASNQPAVSEAFF. CDR3 coding DNA: TGTGCCAGTAACCAACCGGCGGTTAGTGAAGCTTTCTTT.

The table lists this clone with a few counts. This chain connects TRBV10-1 to TRBJ2-1; TRBD2 matches 12 bases. V dropped 5 bases and J dropped 14; count of bases not matched to a gene: 7. Germline V lookup: CDR1 WNHNN, CDR2 SYGVQD (reference sequence). The CDR3 contains 13 residues. Here the CDR3 reads CASSPRTSGEKFF. DNA for the CDR3: TGCGCCAGCAGTCCAAGGACTAGCGGGGAGAAGTTCTTC.

The genes are TRBV27 and TRBJ1-6; D ambiguous. V lost 4 bases and J lost 10, with 8 bases in between. Germline loops: CDR1 MNHEY, CDR2 SMNVEV (reference sequence). This CDR3 is built from 12 residues. The CDR3 protein is CASSSTLSPLHF. Written as DNA, the CDR3 is TGTGCCAGCAGTTCCACACTCTCACCCCTCCACTTT.

This clone was recorded only once. The rearrangement joins TRBV28 to TRBJ2-1; TRBD1 matches 12 bases. Looked up from germline, CDR1 is MDHEN and CDR2 is SYDVKM. The CDR3 spans 17 residues. V lost 2 bases, J lost 3 bases, and 5 bases stayed unmatched. Here the CDR3 reads CASSLTGTGGYYNEQFF. In DNA, the CDR3 is TGTGCCAGCAGTTTAACCGGGACAGGGGGCTACTACAATGAGCAGTTCTTC.

V and J are TRBV2 and TRBJ1-6; 10 bases align to TRBD1. Germline loops: CDR1 SNHLY, CDR2 FYNNEI. V lost 7 bases and J lost 8; bases outside the gene matches: 8. The CDR3 extends over 15 amino acids. The chain's CDR3 is CASTPDRGYDSPLHF. CDR3 coding DNA: TGTGCCAGCACTCCGGACAGGGGGTATGATTCACCCCTCCACTTT.

CDR3 amino acids: CASSLVHGLQETQYF. CDR3 DNA: TGTGCCAGCAGCTTGGTCCACGGCCTTCAAGAGACCCAGTACTTC. This chain links TRBV5-4 with TRBJ2-5; D remains ambiguous. The V gene lost 0 bases and the J gene lost 2 bases, with 11 bases spanning the gap. This CDR3 has 15 amino acids. CDR1 and CDR2 (germline): SGHNT, YYREEE (reference sequence).

The rearrangement joins TRBV27 to TRBJ1-2, with TRBD1 matching over 12 bases. Germline V gene lookup returns CDR1 MNHEY and CDR2 SMNVEV (reference sequence). CDR3 length equals 15 residues. After removal of 5 bases from V and 5 bases from J, the junction contained 6 bases not matched to a gene. CDR3 residues: CASSPGTGGAYGYTF. CDR3 coding DNA: TGTGCCAGCAGTCCAGGGACAGGGGGCGCTTATGGCTACACCTTC.

The V gene is TRBV5-1, the J gene TRBJ1-2; tentatively, D is TRBD1 (5 bases). Germline V lookup: CDR1 SGHRS, CDR2 YFSETQ. Trimming stripped 3 bases from V and 1 base from J, with 13 bases between. The CDR3 has 15 residues. The DNA for the CDR3 is TGCGCCAGCAGCTCACCAGATGGGGGTAACTATGGCTACACCTTC. Protein: CASSSPDGGNYGYTF.

The V call is TRBV24-1, the J call TRBJ2-5; 12 bases agree with TRBD1. V dropped 4 bases and J dropped 6; count of bases not matched to a gene: 5. This CDR3 comprises 15 residues. The germline gives CDR1 KGHDR, CDR2 SFDVKD. The DNA for the CDR3 is TGTGCCACCAGTGACGGGACAGGGGGCTTGAAGACCCAGTACTTC. Translation: CATSDGTGGLKTQYF.

The chain recombines TRBV5-5 with TRBJ2-3, with unresolved D. V was pared by 7 bases and J by 2 bases, with 20 bases between. Germline V CDR1 and CDR2: SGHKS, YYEKEE (reference sequence). There are 16 residues in the CDR3. The CDR3 nucleotides are TGTGCCAGCGTGTTGGCGAGTCGGACGGTCACAGATACGCAGTATTTT. Translated: CASVLASRTVTDTQYF. The entire variable domain, with the rest obtained from reference TRBV5-5 and TRBJ2-3, is as follows: DAGVTQSPTHLIKTRGQQVTLRCSPISGHKSVSWYQQVLGQGPQFIFQYYEKEERGRGNFPDRFSARQFPNYSSELNVNALLLGDSALYLCASVLASRTVTDTQYFGPGTRLTVL.

The gene calls are TRBV6-4 and TRBJ2-1; D not certain. The V gene lost 3 bases and the J gene lost 0 bases, with 3 bases spanning the gap. The V gene's germline CDR1 is MRHNA and CDR2 SNTAGT. CDR3 size: 13 residues. In DNA form, the CDR3 reads TGTGCCAGCAGTGAGAGCTCCTACAATGAGCAGTTCTTC. It yields the protein CASSESSYNEQFF.

The V call is TRBV7-9, the J call TRBJ1-2; D remains ambiguous. This CDR3 has 11 amino acids. V was shortened by 3 bases and J by 8 bases, with 7 bases between the two germline ends. Germline V gene sequence: CDR1 SEHNR, CDR2 FQNEAQ (reference sequence). CDR3 amino acids: CASSLGLGYTF. Written as DNA, the CDR3 is TGTGCCAGCAGCTTGGGTTTAGGCTACACCTTC. The complete variable domain, with remaining parts taken from reference TRBV7-9 and TRBJ1-2, reads DTGVSQNPRHKITKRGQNVTFRCDPISEHNRLYWYRQTLGQGPEFLTYFQNEAQLEKSRLLSDRFSAERPKGSFSTLEIQRTEQGDSAMYLCASSLGLGYTFGSGTRLTVV.

V is TRBV30 and J is TRBJ1-1; D gene uncertain. Germline CDR1 is GTSNPN and CDR2 is SVGIG (reference sequence). The CDR3 covers 13 residues. With 4 bases removed from V and 0 bases from J, the gap between germline ends came to 9 bases. The CDR3 here is CAWNRALNTEAFF. CDR3 nucleotides: TGTGCCTGGAACCGGGCCTTGAACACTGAAGCTTTCTTT.

This rearrangement joins TRBV18 to TRBJ2-7; D unresolved. CDR1 and CDR2 from the germline V gene are KGHSH and LQKENI. Trimming removed 5 bases at V and 2 bases at J, with 7 bases between. The CDR3 runs 12 residues. The CDR3 sequence is CASSSGPYEQYF. For the CDR3, the DNA is TGTGCCAGCTCATCGGGTCCCTACGAGCAGTACTTC. The full variable domain, with the rest looked up from reference TRBV18 and TRBJ2-7, is NAGVMQNPRHLVRRRGQEARLRCSPMKGHSHVYWYRQLPEEGLKFMVYLQKENIIDESGMPKERFSAEFPKEGPSILRIQQVVRGDSAAYFCASSSGPYEQYFGPGTRLTVT.

The sample holds one count of this clone. The CDR3 here is CASSYRGLGANVLTF. DNA of the CDR3: TGTGCCAGCAGTTACAGGGGGCTTGGGGCCAACGTCCTGACTTTC. The chain has TRBV6-5 and TRBJ2-6; TRBD1 matches 7 bases. Germline V gene data show CDR1 as MNHEY and CDR2 as SVGAGI. The CDR3 loop spans 15 amino acids. V shed 2 bases and J 3 bases; nucleotides not matched to a gene: 1.

This clone was seen just once. The V gene is TRBV30, the J gene TRBJ2-2, with D maybe TRBD2 (5 bases). Trimming left V 4 bases short and J 4 bases short, with 16 bases between. CDR1 and CDR2 (germline): GTSNPN, SVGIG (reference sequence). The CDR3 is 15 residues long. The CDR3 sequence is CAWTPRVSGTGELFF. The CDR3, as DNA: TGTGCCTGGACTCCGAGGGTCTCCGGCACCGGGGAGCTGTTTTTT.

V and J are TRBV14 and TRBJ2-1; 7 bases line up with TRBD2. CDR3 size: 19 residues. V dropped 0 bases and J dropped 0; count of bases not matched to a gene: 11. The germline V gene has CDR1 SGHDN and CDR2 FVKESK. The CDR3 DNA sequence: TGTGCCAGCAGCCAAGATGGGCGGGAGCTCCCTAGCTCCTACAATGAGCAGTTCTTC. Translating gives CASSQDGRELPSSYNEQFF.

The chain joins TRBV9 to TRBJ2-1; 8 nucleotides match TRBD1. CDR1 and CDR2 (germline): SGDLS, YYNGEE. V gave up 0 bases and J gave up 2 bases; unmatched junction bases: 7. The CDR3 is 17 amino acids. CDR3 sequence (DNA): TGTGCCAGCAGCGTAGGAGATACAGGGGGGACCTACAATGAGCAGTTCTTC. Its translation: CASSVGDTGGTYNEQFF.

The V call is TRBV10-3, the J call TRBJ2-7; D is undetermined. Trimming took 1 base from V and 4 from J, leaving 5 bases between them. Per germline, CDR1 ENHRY and CDR2 SYGVKD. The CDR3 consists of 12 residues. The CDR3 DNA reads as TGTGCCATCAGTGAGTATTTTTACGAGCAGTACTTC. This translates into CAISEYFYEQYF.

The chain recombines TRBV6-2 or TRBV6-3 with TRBJ2-2, with D hard to call. CDR1 is MNHEY and CDR2 is SVGEGT in the germline V gene. CDR3 length: 13 residues. The V end was cut by 0 bases, the J end by 6 bases, with 5 bases between. The CDR3 sequence: CASSYSLPGELFF. For the CDR3, the DNA is TGTGCCAGCAGTTACTCGTTGCCCGGGGAGCTGTTTTTT.

The chain is built from TRBV30 and TRBJ2-2, with TRBD2 matching 10 bases. The ends lost 4 bases at V and 7 bases at J; junction bases unmatched: 9. Germline lookup yields CDR1 GTSNPN and CDR2 SVGIG (reference sequence). The CDR3 has 15 residues. The CDR3 region has the DNA TGTGCCTGGACCCGCCTAGCGGGAGCGGTCGGGGAGCTGTTTTTT. Amino acids: CAWTRLAGAVGELFF.

A word on this clone: The same CDR3 can be traced to other DNA sequences in this sample. The chain recombines TRBV9 with TRBJ2-1; no clear D. CDR3 size: 13 residues. The germline CDR1 and CDR2 sequences are SGDLS and YYNGEE. V lost 0 bases and J lost 5, with 6 bases in between. The CDR3 DNA sequence: TGTGCCAGCAGCGTAGGGGTTGACAATGAGCAGTTCTTC. Translating gives CASSVGVDNEQFF.

The gene calls are TRBV6-5 and TRBJ1-1; possibly TRBD1 for D (6 bases). The CDR3 sequence is 12 residues long. CDR1 MNHEY and CDR2 SVGAGI come from the germline V gene. Trimming removed 8 bases at V and 3 bases at J, with 10 bases between. The CDR3 protein is CASGAGDTEAFF. In DNA form, the CDR3 reads TGTGCCAGCGGGGCAGGGGACACTGAAGCTTTCTTT.

CDR3: CASSPAASGRNEQFF. Here the CDR3 DNA reads TGTGCCAGCAGCCCCGCGGCTAGCGGGAGGAATGAGCAGTTCTTC. The chain is built from TRBV7-3 and TRBJ2-1; TRBD2 aligns across 11 bases. The V and J ends lost 5 bases and 7 bases, in that order; junction bases with no gene match: 7. The CDR3 is made up of 15 amino acids. The germline V gene encodes CDR1 SGHTA and CDR2 FQGTGA.

V is TRBV11-2 and J is TRBJ2-2; the D gene is possibly TRBD2 (6 bases). The CDR3 has 16 residues. The V end lost 3 bases, the J end lost 8 bases, and 19 bases lay between the germline ends. The germline V gene encodes CDR1 SGHAT and CDR2 FQNNGV. CDR3 sequence: CASSFRSGEKWGELFF. The CDR3 DNA sequence: TGTGCCAGCAGCTTTAGGTCGGGAGAGAAGTGGGGGGAGCTGTTTTTT.